The clone carrying this T cell receptor (beta chain) was detected many times. Its antigen is unidentified. The library targeted TCRbeta and was prepared with unique molecular identifiers. TCRdb re-called the PCR reads through MiXCR, storing one row per CDR3 protein. The table records about 470,000 distinct CDR3 sequences, about 40% of them present only once. This specimen belongs to a study of T-cell reconstitution after alpha-beta-depleted transplantation in children. Study results and caveats: By about two months after transplant, alpha-beta T cells reportedly arose from several hundred graft clones that had expanded. Surviving recipient T cells and intrathymic progenitors accounted for some patients' high TCRbeta diversity at day 60. T-cell numbers and diversity one year post-transplant derived largely from freshly generated T cells.

The CDR3 extends over 14 amino acids. Germline CDR1 and CDR2: MNHEY and SMNVEV (reference sequence). Trimming cost V 5 bases and J 6 bases; bases outside gene matches: 8. The sequence was obtained from a girl aged 2-10 years with aplastic anemia, due to receive a stem cell transplant. Material: PBMCs, obtained before TCRalphabeta/CD19-depleted stem cell transplant. The chain couples TRBV27 to TRBJ2-3, with TRBD2 identical over 7 bases. CDR3 sequence: CASSPRLAGDTQYF. CDR3 sequence (DNA): TGTGCCAGCAGTCCGAGACTAGCAGGCGATACGCAGTATTTT.